What follows are 9 T cell receptor beta chains derived from one specimen sequenced in a study of blood T cell repertoires in COVID-19. Data came from immunoSEQ multiplex PCR; TCRdb stores just in-frame clones and leaves some out. In the table there are 360,000 or so clones, 83% of which are singletons. The specimen was PBMCs or T cells enriched from blood (not recorded which). The source of these receptors is a woman aged 50 to 60 who had recovered from COVID-19.

This chain connects TRBV27 to TRBJ1-1; D unclear. Between the trimmed V and J ends, which lost 1 base and 8 bases, there was a span of 11 bases. CDR1 is MNHEY, CDR2 SMNVEV, per germline (reference sequence). CDR3 length equals 13 residues. The CDR3 sequence: CASSLYGQREAFF. The CDR3 nucleotides read TGTGCCAGCAGTTTATACGGCCAGAGGGAAGCTTTCTTT.

This clone was counted only a few times. This chain uses TRBV7-3 with TRBJ2-5; 7 nucleotides agree with TRBD2. Germline assignment: CDR1 SGHTA and CDR2 FQGTGA. J was trimmed by 3 bases and V by 5 bases; bases with no gene match: 3. This CDR3 region has 13 residues. The CDR3 loop is CASSATSEETQYF. CDR3 DNA: TGTGCCAGCAGCGCTACTAGCGAAGAGACCCAGTACTTC.

This clone came up once. The rearrangement joins TRBV6-5 to TRBJ1-2; weak D call: TRBD1 (6 bases). The CDR3 extends over 12 amino acids. The germline V gene encodes CDR1 MNHEY and CDR2 SVGAGI. Trimming left V 5 bases short and J 8 bases short, with 12 bases between. In DNA, the CDR3 is TGTGCCAGCAGTACAGGGTATTACGGCTACACCTTC. It yields the protein CASSTGYYGYTF.

The CDR3 nucleotides read TGTGCCAGCAGTGCCCAGGGGCGCGAGCAGTACTTC. The encoded protein is CASSAQGREQYF. This chain links TRBV27 with TRBJ2-7; maybe TRBD1 (6 bases). Trimming removed 5 bases from V and 6 bases from J, with 11 bases in between. Per the germline V gene, CDR1 is MNHEY and CDR2 is SMNVEV (reference sequence). The CDR3 sequence is 12 residues long.

V and J are TRBV27 and TRBJ1-6, with no clear D. Trimming removed 6 bases from V and 0 bases from J, with 9 bases in between. This CDR3 contains 15 residues. Germline V gene lookup returns CDR1 MNHEY and CDR2 SMNVEV (reference sequence). The CDR3 sequence: CASRSTSSYNSPLHF. The DNA for the CDR3 is TGTGCCAGCAGGTCCACGAGCTCCTATAATTCACCCCTCCACTTT.

The J gene is TRBJ1-2, the V gene TRBV10-3; 8 positions agree with TRBD1. The CDR3 spans 13 residues. Germline lookup yields CDR1 ENHRY and CDR2 SYGVKD. J was trimmed by 6 bases and V by 6 bases; bases with no gene match: 6. CDR3 nucleotide sequence: TGTGCCATCAGGACGGACAGGGAGGATGGCTACACCTTC. Its translation: CAIRTDREDGYTF.

The genes are TRBV5-1 and TRBJ2-4, with 10 positions matching TRBD2. The CDR3 extends over 18 amino acids. J gave up 0 bases and V 4 bases, and 10 bases lay outside the gene matches. Germline V gene sequence: CDR1 SGHRS, CDR2 YFSETQ. The CDR3 here is CASSPETSGLLAKNIQYF. The CDR3 region has the DNA TGCGCCAGCAGCCCAGAGACTAGCGGGTTACTAGCCAAAAACATTCAGTACTTC.

The chain combines TRBV5-1 with TRBJ2-5; tentative D call: TRBD1 (6 bases). The germline CDR1 and CDR2 sequences are SGHRS and YFSETQ. This CDR3 has 15 amino acids. Trimming stripped 1 base from V and 4 bases from J, with 14 bases between. The chain's CDR3 is CASSLLQGLGETQYF. The CDR3 DNA reads as TGCGCCAGCAGCTTGCTGCAGGGGCTGGGAGAGACCCAGTACTTC.

This chain joins TRBV6-6 and TRBJ2-1; 11 nucleotides align to TRBD2. V trimming: 0 bases; J trimming: 9 bases; junction bases outside the gene matches: 4. The CDR3 is made up of 15 amino acids. Germline V CDR1 and CDR2: MNHNY, SVGAGI (reference sequence). The CDR3 nucleotides read TGTGCCAGCAGTTACTCTAGCGGGGGGGCGGGTGAGCAGTTCTTC. Protein: CASSYSSGGAGEQFF.